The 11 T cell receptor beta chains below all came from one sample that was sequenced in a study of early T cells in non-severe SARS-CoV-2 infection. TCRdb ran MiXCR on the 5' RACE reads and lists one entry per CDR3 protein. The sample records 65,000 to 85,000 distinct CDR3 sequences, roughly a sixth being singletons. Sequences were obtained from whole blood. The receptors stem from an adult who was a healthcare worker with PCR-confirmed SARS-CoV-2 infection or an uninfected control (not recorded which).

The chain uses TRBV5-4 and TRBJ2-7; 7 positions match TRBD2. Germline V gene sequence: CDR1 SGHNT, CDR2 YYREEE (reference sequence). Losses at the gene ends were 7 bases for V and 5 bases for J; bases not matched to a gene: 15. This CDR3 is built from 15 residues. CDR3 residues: CASQRGGYLAHEQYF. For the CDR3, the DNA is TGTGCCAGCCAGCGCGGGGGATACCTAGCCCACGAGCAGTACTTC.

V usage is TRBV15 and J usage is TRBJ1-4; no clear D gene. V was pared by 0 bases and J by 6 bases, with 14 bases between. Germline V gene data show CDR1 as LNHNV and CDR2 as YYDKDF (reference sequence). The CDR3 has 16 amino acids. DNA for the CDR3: TGTGCCACCAGCAGAGATCTGCGGGGTGGTTATGAAAAACTGTTTTTT. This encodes CATSRDLRGGYEKLFF.

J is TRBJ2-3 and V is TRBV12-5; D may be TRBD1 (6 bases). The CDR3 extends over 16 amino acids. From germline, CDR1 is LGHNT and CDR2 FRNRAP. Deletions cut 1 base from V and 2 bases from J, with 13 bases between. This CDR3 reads CASGLESQGPTDTQYF. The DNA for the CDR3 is TGTGCTAGTGGTTTGGAAAGTCAGGGGCCCACAGATACGCAGTATTTT. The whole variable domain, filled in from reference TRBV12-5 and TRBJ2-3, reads DARVTQTPRHKVTEMGQEVTMRCQPILGHNTVFWYRQTMMQGLELLAYFRNRAPLDDSGMPKDRFSAEMPDATLATLKIQPSEPRDSAVYFCASGLESQGPTDTQYFGPGTRLTVL.

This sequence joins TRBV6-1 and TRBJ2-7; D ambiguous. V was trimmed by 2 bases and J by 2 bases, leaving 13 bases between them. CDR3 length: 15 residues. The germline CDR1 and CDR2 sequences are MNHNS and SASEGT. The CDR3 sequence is CASSESRWQAYEQYF. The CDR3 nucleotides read TGTGCCAGCAGTGAATCTCGGTGGCAGGCCTACGAGCAGTACTTC.

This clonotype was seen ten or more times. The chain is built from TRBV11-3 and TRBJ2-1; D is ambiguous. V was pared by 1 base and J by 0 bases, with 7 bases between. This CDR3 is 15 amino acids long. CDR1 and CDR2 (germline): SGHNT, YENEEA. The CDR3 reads CASSLGGSSYNEQFF. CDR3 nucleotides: TGTGCCAGCAGCTTAGGCGGATCCTCCTACAATGAGCAGTTCTTC.

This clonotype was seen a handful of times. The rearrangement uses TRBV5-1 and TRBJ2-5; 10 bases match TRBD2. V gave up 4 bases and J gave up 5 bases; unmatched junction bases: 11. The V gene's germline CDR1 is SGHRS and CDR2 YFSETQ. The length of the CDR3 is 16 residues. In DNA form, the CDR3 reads TGCGCCAGCAGCAGCGAACCCAGCGGGAGGGCGGAGACCCAGTACTTC. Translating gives CASSSEPSGRAETQYF.

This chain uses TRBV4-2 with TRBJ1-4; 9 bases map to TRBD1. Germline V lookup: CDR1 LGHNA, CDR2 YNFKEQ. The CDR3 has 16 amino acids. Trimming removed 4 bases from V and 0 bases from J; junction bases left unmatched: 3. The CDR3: CASSLGQGTTNEKLFF. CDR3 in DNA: TGTGCCAGCAGCCTCGGACAGGGGACAACTAATGAAAAACTGTTTTTT.

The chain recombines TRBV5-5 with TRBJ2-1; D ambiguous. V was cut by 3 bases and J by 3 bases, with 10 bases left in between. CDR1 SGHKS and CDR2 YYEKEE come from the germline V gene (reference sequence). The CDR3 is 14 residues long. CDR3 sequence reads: CASSWGLDYNEQFF. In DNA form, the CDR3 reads TGTGCCAGCAGCTGGGGATTGGACTACAATGAGCAGTTCTTC.

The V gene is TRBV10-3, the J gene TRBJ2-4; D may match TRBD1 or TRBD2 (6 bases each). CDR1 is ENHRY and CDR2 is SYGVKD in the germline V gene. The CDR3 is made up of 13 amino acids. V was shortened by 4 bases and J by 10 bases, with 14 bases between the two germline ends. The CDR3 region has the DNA TGTGCCATCAGTGGGGGGGACAATGATATTCAGTACTTC. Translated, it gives CAISGGDNDIQYF.

The CDR3: CASSLKGESYEQYF. The CDR3 nucleotides are TGTGCCAGCAGCTTAAAAGGGGAGTCCTACGAGCAGTACTTC. V usage is TRBV11-3 and J usage is TRBJ2-7; perhaps D is TRBD1 or TRBD2 (5 bases each). There are 14 residues in the CDR3. V lost 2 bases to trimming and J lost 1 base, with 9 bases between them. In germline, CDR1 is SGHNT, CDR2 YENEEA.

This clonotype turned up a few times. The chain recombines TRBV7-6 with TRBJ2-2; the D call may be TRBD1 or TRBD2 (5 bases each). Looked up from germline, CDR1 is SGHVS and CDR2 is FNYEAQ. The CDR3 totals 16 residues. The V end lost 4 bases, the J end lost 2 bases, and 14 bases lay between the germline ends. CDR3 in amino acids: CASSSGTQVNTGELFF. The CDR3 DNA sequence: TGTGCCAGCAGCTCCGGGACCCAGGTCAACACCGGGGAGCTGTTTTTT.